The 19 T cell receptor beta chains below were found in one sample sequenced in a study of blood T cell repertoires in COVID-19. Here immunoSEQ multiplex PCR was the method, and the copy in TCRdb shows in-frame clones only, minus some. In the table there are some 250,000 clones, about 86% of which are singletons. The sample taken for sequencing was peripheral blood. The receptors come from a woman under 40 with COVID-19, enrolled during active disease.

The chain links TRBV4-2 to TRBJ1-2; 7 bases fit TRBD1. Trimming at V came to 2 bases and at J to 8 bases, leaving 5 bases not matched to a gene. The CDR3 consists of 13 residues. Germline lookup yields CDR1 LGHNA and CDR2 YNFKEQ. The CDR3 DNA is TGTGCCAGCAGCCAAAGACAGGGAGACGGCTACACCTTC. Residues: CASSQRQGDGYTF.

The chain has TRBV28 and TRBJ2-3; TRBD2 might be the D (5 bases). The CDR3 length is 14 residues. The V end was cut by 2 bases, the J end by 0 bases, with 6 bases between. Germline V gene lookup returns CDR1 MDHEN and CDR2 SYDVKM. For the CDR3, the DNA is TGTGCCAGCAGTTTAACGGGAAGCACAGATACGCAGTATTTT. The encoded protein is CASSLTGSTDTQYF.

The J gene is TRBJ2-1, the V gene TRBV27; TRBD2 matches at 7 bases. This CDR3 is 14 amino acids long. V was pared by 3 bases and J by 3 bases, with 2 bases of the junction left unmatched. Per germline, CDR1 MNHEY and CDR2 SMNVEV (reference sequence). The DNA for the CDR3 is TGTGCCAGCAGTTTTGGCGGGGGCTACAATGAGCAGTTCTTC. Protein: CASSFGGGYNEQFF.

V usage is TRBV6-2 or TRBV6-3 and J usage is TRBJ2-1, with 7 bases fitting TRBD2. The length of the CDR3 is 14 residues. The junction had 7 bases not matched to a gene; V was cut back by 5 bases and J by 6 bases. CDR1 is MNHEY and CDR2 is SVGEGT in the germline V gene. As DNA, the CDR3 is TGTGCCAGCAGTAAGGAGCGGGGCATCAATGAGCAGTTCTTC. Translating gives CASSKERGINEQFF.

V is TRBV7-9 and J is TRBJ1-6; D is possibly TRBD1 (5 bases). Deletions cut 2 bases from V and 9 bases from J, with 14 bases between. CDR3 size: 15 residues. Germline V lookup: CDR1 SEHNR, CDR2 FQNEAQ (reference sequence). The CDR3 loop reads CASSLSGAGVSPLHF. The CDR3 region has the DNA TGTGCCAGCAGCTTAAGTGGGGCGGGAGTTTCACCCCTCCACTTT.

The J gene is TRBJ2-1, the V gene TRBV19; 9 nucleotides line up with TRBD2. Germline CDR1 is LNHDA and CDR2 is SQIVND (reference sequence). Unmatched junction bases numbered 5, after V lost 6 bases and J lost 5 bases. The CDR3 contains 14 residues. CDR3 DNA: TGTGCCAGTAGCTGGCGGGGGGGCGACAATGAGCAGTTCTTC. It specifies CASSWRGGDNEQFF.

The chain couples TRBV9 to TRBJ1-1; tentatively, D is TRBD1 (6 bases). The CDR3 spans 16 residues. V lost 3 bases and J lost 1, with 16 bases in between. The germline V gene has CDR1 SGDLS and CDR2 YYNGEE. The CDR3 DNA is TGTGCCAGCAGCGCCCGAGAGGGGGGGCGGAACACTGAAGCTTTCTTT. Protein product: CASSAREGGRNTEAFF.

This chain links TRBV3-1 (or the pseudogene TRBV3-2) with TRBJ2-7, with 12 bases matching TRBD2. CDR1 is LGHDT and CDR2 is YNNKEL in the germline V gene (reference sequence). There are 16 residues in the CDR3. V was clipped by 0 bases and J by 4 bases; unmatched bases: 4. The CDR3 nucleotides read TGTGCCAGCAGCCAAGATCATCTAGCGGGGGGGTACGAGCAGTACTTC. It translates to CASSQDHLAGGYEQYF.

The chain has TRBV28 and TRBJ1-4; 7 nucleotides align to TRBD1. Germline CDR1 MDHEN, CDR2 SYDVKM. This CDR3 is built from 15 residues. V gave up 3 bases and J gave up 7 bases; unmatched junction bases: 8. The CDR3 sequence: CASSLDQGGSEKLFF. The CDR3, as DNA: TGTGCCAGCAGTTTGGACCAGGGGGGTAGTGAAAAACTGTTTTTT.

V gene TRBV4-2 combines with J gene TRBJ2-7; the match to TRBD1 covers 7 bases. V lost 4 bases and J lost 4; bases outside the gene matches: 16. CDR1 and CDR2 from the germline V gene are LGHNA and YNFKEQ. There are 17 residues in the CDR3. The CDR3 loop is CASSPTAHRGVGYEQYF. The DNA of the CDR3 is TGTGCCAGCAGCCCTACGGCCCACAGGGGCGTTGGTTACGAGCAGTACTTC.

V usage is TRBV4-1 and J usage is TRBJ2-7, with 10 bases fitting TRBD2. This CDR3 comprises 15 residues. Trimming removed 3 bases from V and 0 bases from J; junction bases left unmatched: 2. Germline assignment: CDR1 MGHRA and CDR2 YSYEKL. DNA for the CDR3: TGCGCCAGCAGCCACGGACTAGCGGCCTCCTACGAGCAGTACTTC. Protein sequence: CASSHGLAASYEQYF.

A few counts support this clone. The rearrangement joins TRBV3-1 (or the pseudogene TRBV3-2) to TRBJ1-5, with D unresolved. Germline loops: CDR1 LGHDT, CDR2 YNNKEL (reference sequence). With 5 bases removed from V and 7 bases from J, the gap between germline ends came to 9 bases. CDR3 size: 12 residues. The CDR3 protein is CASSVLGQPQHF. CDR3 nucleotide sequence: TGTGCCAGCAGCGTCCTGGGCCAGCCCCAGCATTTT.

V and J are TRBV7-2 and TRBJ2-3; possible D gene TRBD2, 6 bases. The V gene lost 4 bases and the J gene lost 1 base, with 9 bases spanning the gap. From germline, CDR1 is SGHTA and CDR2 FQGNSA. The CDR3 extends over 14 amino acids. The DNA of the CDR3 is TGTGCCAGCAGCTCTGGCGGGGGCACAGATACGCAGTATTTT. It specifies CASSSGGGTDTQYF.

The chain has TRBV5-4 and TRBJ2-5; 9 positions agree with TRBD1. CDR3 length: 13 residues. Germline loops: CDR1 SGHNT, CDR2 YYREEE (reference sequence). With V trimmed by 4 bases and J by 4 bases, 2 bases remained unmatched. CDR3 region: CASSTGQGETQYF. The CDR3 DNA follows: TGTGCCAGCAGCACGGGACAGGGAGAGACCCAGTACTTC. Full variable domain (rest looked up from reference TRBV5-4 and TRBJ2-5): ETGVTQSPTHLIKTRGQQVTLRCSSQSGHNTVSWYQQALGQGPQFIFQYYREEENGRGNFPPRFSGLQFPNYSSELNVNALELDDSALYLCASSTGQGETQYFGPGTRLLVL.

V and J are TRBV4-2 and TRBJ2-6, with D possibly being TRBD1 (5 bases). V shed 3 bases and J shed 4 bases, with 10 bases lying between them. CDR3 length: 15 amino acids. Germline V lookup: CDR1 LGHNA, CDR2 YNFKEQ. The CDR3 DNA sequence: TGTGCCAGCAGCCAGACAGCCCTAGGGGCCAACGTCCTGACTTTC. It encodes CASSQTALGANVLTF.

This clone appeared a few times. The chain couples TRBV4-2 to TRBJ1-2, with D possibly being TRBD1 (5 bases). The germline gives CDR1 LGHNA, CDR2 YNFKEQ. The CDR3 spans 18 residues. V was pared by 0 bases and J by 6 bases, with 23 bases between. CDR3 protein: CASSQEATAPSQGDGYTF. CDR3 DNA sequence: TGTGCCAGCAGCCAAGAGGCGACGGCGCCGAGCCAGGGCGATGGCTACACCTTC.

The rearrangement uses TRBV2 and TRBJ2-1; weak D call: TRBD2 (7 bases). Trimming took 1 base from V and 0 from J, leaving 10 bases between them. The CDR3 consists of 16 residues. The germline gives CDR1 SNHLY, CDR2 FYNNEI. The chain's CDR3 is CASSEGGGHSYNEQFF. CDR3 DNA: TGTGCCAGCAGTGAAGGGGGGGGGCACTCCTACAATGAGCAGTTCTTC.

The chain combines TRBV6-2 or TRBV6-3 with TRBJ2-1, with D possibly matching TRBD1 (5 bases). V lost 2 bases, J lost 4 bases, and 9 bases lay in between. The germline V gene encodes CDR1 MNHEY and CDR2 SVGEGT. The CDR3 loop spans 14 amino acids. The CDR3, as DNA: TGTGCCAGCAGTTACGGTTCAGGGTACAATGAGCAGTTCTTC. Amino acid sequence: CASSYGSGYNEQFF.

The count of this clone is one. CDR3 sequence (DNA): TGCGCCAGCAGCCAAGGGAGAGACACCATATATTTT. It codes for CASSQGRDTIYF. This chain uses TRBV5-1 with TRBJ1-3; D not certain. There are 12 residues in the CDR3. The germline V gene encodes CDR1 SGHRS and CDR2 YFSETQ. With 4 bases removed from V and 8 bases from J, the gap between germline ends came to 10 bases. Filled out from reference TRBV5-1 and TRBJ1-3, the complete variable domain reads KAGVTQTPRYLIKTRGQQVTLSCSPISGHRSVSWYQQTPGQGLQFLFEYFSETQRNKGNFPGRFSGRQFSNSRSEMNVSTLELGDSALYLCASSQGRDTIYFGEGSWLTVV.